This is a list of T cell receptor beta chains from one sample in a study of blood T cell repertoires in COVID-19. Some clones are missing from TCRdb's copy, which holds only in-frame ones; the method was immunoSEQ multiplex PCR. The table records 150,000 to 200,000 clones, about 90% of them present only once. Sequences were obtained from peripheral blood. The receptors shown here come from a man aged 30-40 years with COVID-19, enrolled during active disease. The CDR3 runs from the conserved cysteine through the conserved F or W. A D gene is named only where the DNA matches it firmly. Only some rows state a clone size, as once, few, many or a class for expanded clones.

CDR3 protein	CDR3 DNA	J gene	clone size	CDR3 length	V gene	D gene
CASSHSPSGTYTDTQYF	TGTGCCAGCAGCCACAGCCCTAGCGGCACATACACAGATACGCAGTATTTT	TRBJ2-3	NA	17	TRBV6-2/TRBV6-3	TRBD2
CASSTDRGGSYEQYF	TGTGCCAGCAGCACCGACAGGGGAGGATCCTACGAGCAGTACTTC	TRBJ2-7	NA	15	TRBV7-2	TRBD1
CASSQRTSAQETQYF	TGCGCCAGCAGTCAACGGACTAGCGCACAAGAGACCCAGTACTTC	TRBJ2-5	NA	15	TRBV23-1	TRBD2
CATSSRTGVYEQYF	TGTGCCACCAGCAGCCGGACAGGGGTTTACGAGCAGTACTTC	TRBJ2-7	NA	14	TRBV15	TRBD1
CASSLARTSGSSYEQYF	TGTGCCAGCAGCTTAGCCCGGACTAGCGGAAGCTCCTACGAGCAGTACTTC	TRBJ2-7	NA	17	TRBV7-9	TRBD2
CASSQVLRGGGGDTQYF	TGTGCCAGCAGCCAAGTTCTTCGGGGGGGCGGAGGAGATACGCAGTATTTT	TRBJ2-3	NA	17	TRBV3-1/TRBV3-2	TRBD2
CASSPDSANYGYTF	TGTGCCAGCTCACCGGACAGTGCTAACTATGGCTACACCTTC	TRBJ1-2	NA	14	TRBV18	NA
CASSPGTGGTEAFF	TGCGCCAGCAGCCCGGGGACAGGGGGCACTGAAGCTTTCTTT	TRBJ1-1	NA	14	TRBV5-1	TRBD1
CASSPSLDREAFF	TGTGCCAGCTCACCTAGCTTGGACAGGGAAGCTTTCTTT	TRBJ1-1	once	13	TRBV18	TRBD1
CASIATGKSSNEQFF	TGTGCCAGCATTGCAACAGGGAAATCTTCCAATGAGCAGTTCTTC	TRBJ2-1	NA	15	TRBV2	NA
CASSLEQAVGSPLHF	TGTGCCAGCAGCTTGGAACAGGCCGTGGGGTCACCCCTCCACTTT	TRBJ1-6	NA	15	TRBV5-4	NA
CASSPANTGELFF	TGTGCCAGCAGTCCAGCGAACACCGGGGAGCTGTTTTTT	TRBJ2-2	NA	13	TRBV7-9	NA
CASSPSLMEPTNTEAFF	TGTGCCAGCAGCCCATCCCTGATGGAGCCAACGAACACTGAAGCTTTCTTT	TRBJ1-1	NA	17	TRBV7-9	NA
CASQPNTGNSVGELFF	TGTGCCAGCCAACCCAACACAGGGAATTCTGTAGGGGAGCTGTTTTTT	TRBJ2-2	NA	16	TRBV5-5	NA
CAWSRAPTGTGDNYGYTF	TGTGCCTGGAGCCGAGCCCCGACCGGGACAGGAGATAACTATGGCTACACCTTC	TRBJ1-2	NA	18	TRBV30	TRBD1
CSVESRDTQYF	TGCAGCGTTGAATCCCGAGATACGCAGTATTTT	TRBJ2-3	NA	11	TRBV29-1	NA
CASSSGTDFSSYGYTF	TGTGCCAGCAGTTCCGGGACTGACTTTAGTAGCTATGGCTACACCTTC	TRBJ1-2	NA	16	TRBV25-1	NA
CASSGPRDSNEKLFF	TGTGCCAGCAGCGGGCCCAGGGACAGTAATGAAAAACTGTTTTTT	TRBJ1-4	NA	15	TRBV9	TRBD1
CASSYMDRVYNSPLHF	TGTGCCAGCAGTTACATGGACAGGGTCTATAATTCACCCCTCCACTTT	TRBJ1-6	NA	16	TRBV5-6	TRBD1
CASRIVQGTAFF	TGTGCCAGCAGGATAGTCCAGGGAACAGCTTTCTTT	TRBJ1-1	NA	12	TRBV5-8	NA
CASSEMGTSGSVNEQFF	TGTGCCAGCAGTGAAATGGGTACTAGCGGGAGTGTAAATGAGCAGTTCTTC	TRBJ2-1	NA	17	TRBV2	TRBD2
CASHRTSGGNEQYF	TGCGCCAGCCACCGTACATCGGGGGGCAACGAGCAGTACTTC	TRBJ2-7	NA	14	TRBV5-1	NA
CASSQSGTGPSTDTQYF	TGCGCCAGCAGTCAATCCGGGACAGGGCCTAGCACAGATACGCAGTATTTT	TRBJ2-3	NA	17	TRBV23-1	TRBD1
CASSFGPGNSYEQYF	TGCGCCAGCAGCTTTGGCCCCGGGAACTCCTACGAGCAGTACTTC	TRBJ2-7	NA	15	TRBV5-1	NA
CASSSPFIAGGPQETQYF	TGTGCCAGCAGCTCACCCTTTATAGCGGGAGGGCCCCAGGAGACCCAGTACTTC	TRBJ2-5	NA	18	TRBV11-3	TRBD2
CASSPVSVAGNTIYF	TGTGCCAGCTCACCGGTTTCGGTCGCTGGAAACACCATATATTTT	TRBJ1-3	NA	15	TRBV18	NA